Listed here are 26 T cell receptor beta chains from one sample, sequenced in a study of blood T cells in healthy people across ages. It was with a sample-barcoded 5' primer and a J-beta primer mix that a second PCR of roughly 7 to 12 cycles was run. TCRdb independently ran MiXCR on the 5' RACE reads; one entry per CDR3 protein. The sample carries 550,000 to 750,000 distinct CDR3 sequences, around 21% recorded once. The source material was blood. Receptors originate from a man between 65 and 80 years old in good health.

This clonotype was observed a few times. The rearrangement uses TRBV12-3 or TRBV12-4 and TRBJ2-1; TRBD2 might be the D (5 bases). V lost 3 bases to trimming and J lost 6 bases, with 15 bases between them. This CDR3 has 15 residues. As DNA, the CDR3 is TGTGCCAGCAGTTTGTTCGCTGGGAGTCGCAATGAGCAGTTCTTC. This codes for CASSLFAGSRNEQFF.

The CDR3 sequence: CASSWGLALEQYF. The CDR3 DNA is TGTGCCAGCAGTTGGGGGCTAGCCCTCGAGCAGTACTTC. The V call is TRBV6-5, the J call TRBJ2-5, with D tentatively TRBD1 (6 bases). Judging by the DNA end, TRBJ2-7 fits better; the J call may be wrong. The CDR3 length is 13 residues. The germline gives CDR1 MNHEY, CDR2 SVGAGI.

The chain links TRBV20-1 to TRBJ1-1; the match to TRBD1 covers 8 bases. This CDR3 is 13 amino acids long. CDR1 and CDR2 from the germline V gene are DFQATT and SNEGSKA (reference sequence). V dropped 3 bases and J dropped 1; count of bases not matched to a gene: 1. CDR3 DNA: TGCAGTGCTAGCCAGGGGGCGAACACTGAAGCTTTCTTT. This gives the protein CSASQGANTEAFF.

The chain couples TRBV7-3 to TRBJ2-5; 8 positions agree with TRBD2. With the DNA end fitting TRBJ2-1 better, the J assignment may be wrong. Germline V CDR1 and CDR2: SGHTA, FQGTGA. This CDR3 is 16 amino acids long. CDR3 bases: TGTGCCAGCAGCCCCCAAGGCGGACTAGCCGTAAATGAGCAGTTCTTC. Protein product: CASSPQGGLAVNEQFF.

This clonotype was observed at least ten times. The chain recombines TRBV5-1 with TRBJ2-7, with D possibly matching TRBD1 (6 bases). CDR3 length: 14 residues. Per germline, CDR1 SGHRS and CDR2 YFSETQ. V was clipped by 5 bases and J by 2 bases, with 14 bases between them. The chain's CDR3 is CASRSATGTYEQYF. The CDR3 bases are TGCGCCAGCAGATCTGCGACAGGTACCTACGAGCAGTACTTC.

The J gene is TRBJ2-7, the V gene TRBV3-1; TRBD2 matches 8 bases. The CDR3 is 14 residues long. V lost 1 base and J lost 3; bases outside the gene matches: 2. Germline V gene data show CDR1 as LGHDT and CDR2 as YNNKEL (reference sequence). The CDR3 DNA reads TGTGCCAGCAGCCAAGCCAGCGGGGGCTACGAGCAGTACTTC. Translation: CASSQASGGYEQYF.

There are a few counts of this clonotype. The chain recombines TRBV6-5 with TRBJ2-3; 7 nucleotides align to TRBD1. The CDR3 is 18 amino acids. From germline, CDR1 is MNHEY and CDR2 SVGAGI. Trimming took 2 bases from V and 2 from J; bases not matched to a gene: 13. The CDR3 nucleotides read TGTGCCAGCAGTTACGTATACAGGGGTCACACAACCACAGATACGCAGTATTTT. It yields the protein CASSYVYRGHTTTDTQYF.

The V gene is TRBV12-3 or TRBV12-4, the J gene TRBJ2-3; tentative D call: TRBD1 (6 bases). This CDR3 contains 15 residues. V shed 4 bases and J shed 7 bases, with 18 bases lying between them. The DNA of the CDR3 is TGTGCCAGCAGTTGGACACAGGAAGGGGGTTATACGCAGTATTTT. Translated, it gives CASSWTQEGGYTQYF.

The chain joins TRBV10-3 to TRBJ2-1, with TRBD2 identical over 7 bases. The CDR3 spans 12 residues. Trimming cost V 6 bases and J 10 bases; bases outside gene matches: 6. Germline values: CDR1 ENHRY, CDR2 SYGVKD. This CDR3 is CAIRTLAEEQFF. The CDR3 nucleotides read TGTGCCATCAGGACGCTAGCGGAAGAGCAGTTCTTC.

This clonotype was counted at least ten times. This sequence joins TRBV7-2 and TRBJ2-1; D remains ambiguous. Germline CDR1 is SGHTA and CDR2 is FQGNSA. The CDR3 consists of 14 residues. V lost 1 base to trimming and J lost 4 bases, with 8 bases between them. The CDR3 DNA sequence: TGTGCCAGCAGCTTAGGGGCCAGATACAATGAGCAGTTCTTC. It encodes CASSLGARYNEQFF.

In this sample, this clonotype turned up a few times. This rearrangement joins TRBV25-1 to TRBJ1-2; tentatively, D is TRBD1 (6 bases). Germline V lookup: CDR1 MGHDK, CDR2 SYGVNS. The CDR3 sequence is 14 residues long. V was shortened by 3 bases and J by 7 bases, with 15 bases between the two germline ends. CDR3 loop: CASSDRGYRVGYTF. The DNA of the CDR3 is TGTGCCAGCAGTGATCGGGGATACAGGGTTGGCTACACCTTC.

V gene TRBV7-3 combines with J gene TRBJ2-5, with 8 bases aligning to TRBD2. The J call may be incorrect, as the DNA end agrees better with TRBJ2-1. CDR3 length equals 18 residues. From germline, CDR1 is SGHTA and CDR2 FQGTGA. DNA for the CDR3: TGTGCCAGCAGCTTATGGGTTTCCGGGACTAGGGCTTGGGATGAGCAGTTCTTC. Protein sequence: CASSLWVSGTRAWDEQFF.

This clonotype was picked up a small number of times. CDR3 sequence (DNA): TGTGCCAGCAGTGAAGCGGTGGGAGCCCATACGCAGTATTTT. It encodes CASSEAVGAHTQYF. The rearrangement uses TRBV6-1 and TRBJ2-3; tentatively, D is TRBD2 (5 bases). This CDR3 has 14 amino acids. Trimming shortened V by 0 bases and J by 7 bases, and 11 bases separated the two germline ends. In germline, CDR1 is MNHNS, CDR2 SASEGT.

This clonotype appeared a few times. This chain connects TRBV29-1 to TRBJ2-5; D possibly uses TRBD1 or TRBD2 (5 bases each). V shed 5 bases and J shed 4 bases, with 17 bases lying between them. The CDR3 is 14 residues long. The germline CDR1 and CDR2 sequences are SQVTM and ANQGSEA. This CDR3 is CSVLDPKGRETQYF. The CDR3 DNA follows: TGCAGCGTTTTGGACCCGAAGGGGAGAGAGACCCAGTACTTC.

This clonotype has a handful of counts. The rearrangement uses TRBV6-5 and TRBJ2-1; possibly TRBD2 for D (6 bases). The germline gives CDR1 MNHEY, CDR2 SVGAGI. This CDR3 has 15 amino acids. V gave up 6 bases and J gave up 7 bases, with 19 bases separating them. This CDR3 is CASSLGLIGGNEQFF. CDR3 DNA sequence: TGTGCCAGCAGCCTCGGACTAATCGGAGGGAATGAGCAGTTCTTC.

Points on this clonotype: Mismatch with germline at one junction end may stem from a read error. The chain is built from TRBV28 and TRBJ2-1, with D perhaps matching TRBD1 (5 bases). This CDR3 comprises 17 residues. In germline, CDR1 is MDHEN, CDR2 SYDVKM. The CDR3 DNA follows: TGTGCCAGCAGTTTAGTTTCGTCGGCAGGTTCGGACAATGAGCAGTTCTTT. It encodes CASSLVSSAGSDNEQFF.

The CDR3 DNA sequence: TGTGCCAGCAGCGAGACTAGCGGGAGAACCGGGGAGCTGTTTTTT. Amino acids: CASSETSGRTGELFF. The chain links TRBV12-3 or TRBV12-4 to TRBJ2-2, with 12 bases identical to TRBD2. There are 15 residues in the CDR3. J gave up 5 bases and V 6 bases, and 4 bases lay outside the gene matches.

This clonotype occurred a few times. The V gene is TRBV7-9, the J gene TRBJ2-2; D unclear. The CDR3 consists of 17 residues. In germline, CDR1 is SEHNR, CDR2 FQNEAQ (reference sequence). The V gene lost 5 bases and the J gene lost 0 bases, with 16 bases spanning the gap. The CDR3 coding sequence is TGTGCCAGCAGCCTCAATAGTTTCTCCGCGAACACCGGGGAGCTGTTTTTT. Translation: CASSLNSFSANTGELFF.

The rearrangement joins TRBV20-1 to TRBJ1-5; TRBD1 agrees at 7 bases. The CDR3 sequence is 15 residues long. Germline lookup yields CDR1 DFQATT and CDR2 SNEGSKA (reference sequence). Germline trimming cut 1 base from V and 2 bases from J; bases unmatched to any gene: 5. The CDR3 bases are TGCAGTGCTAGAGTGTCCGGGACAGGCAATCAGCCCCAGCATTTT. The encoded protein is CSARVSGTGNQPQHF.

This chain uses TRBV7-2 with TRBJ1-6; 9 nucleotides line up with TRBD1. V lost 3 bases, J lost 6 bases, and 3 bases stayed unmatched. The V gene's germline CDR1 is SGHTA and CDR2 FQGNSA. The CDR3 covers 15 residues. Here the CDR3 reads CASSLGTGSNSPLHF. The CDR3 DNA reads TGTGCCAGCAGCTTGGGGACAGGGAGTAATTCACCCCTCCACTTT.

The V gene is TRBV5-1, the J gene TRBJ1-1; weak D call: TRBD1 (5 bases). Trimming took off 4 bases at V and 1 base at J, with 14 bases between the two ends. There are 15 residues in the CDR3. Germline loops: CDR1 SGHRS, CDR2 YFSETQ. CDR3 in amino acids: CASSPRDSTNTEAFF. The CDR3 DNA reads TGCGCCAGCAGCCCTCGGGACTCGACGAACACTGAAGCTTTCTTT.

This sequence joins TRBV4-1 and TRBJ2-5, with D hard to call. Trimming cost V 2 bases and J 0 bases, with 10 bases left between them. CDR3 length: 15 residues. CDR1 MGHRA and CDR2 YSYEKL come from the germline V gene. In nucleotides, the CDR3 is TGCGCCAGCAGCCAAAACGACCTATACCAAGAGACCCAGTACTTC. This codes for CASSQNDLYQETQYF.

This clonotype has just a few counts. The junction departs from germline at one end; a sequencing error may be responsible. J is TRBJ2-7 and V is TRBV4-1; D gene uncertain. CDR3 length equals 12 residues. Looked up from germline, CDR1 is MGHRA and CDR2 is YSYEKL. Here the CDR3 DNA reads TGCGCCAGCAGCAAAGTGCTGGGTCCCGTCGACTTC. Protein: CASSKVLGPVDF.

The V call is TRBV12-5, the J call TRBJ2-5, with unresolved D. The J call may be mistaken, given a closer DNA end match to TRBJ2-7. CDR3 length equals 12 residues. Germline lookup yields CDR1 LGHNT and CDR2 FRNRAP. CDR3 region: CASGRTEYEQYF. CDR3 DNA sequence: TGTGCTAGTGGTAGAACAGAATACGAGCAGTACTTC.

This clonotype was counted at least ten times. V usage is TRBV6-1 and J usage is TRBJ1-2; 10 positions agree with TRBD1. Looked up from germline, CDR1 is MNHNS and CDR2 is SASEGT. V lost 5 bases, J lost 1 base, and 7 bases stayed unmatched. CDR3 length: 16 amino acids. The CDR3 nucleotides are TGTGCCAGCAGTCCGGGACAGGGGAAGGATAACTATGGCTACACCTTC. Its protein is CASSPGQGKDNYGYTF.

Only a few counts were recorded for this clonotype. V gene TRBV27 combines with J gene TRBJ2-7, with D possibly TRBD1 on 6 matching bases. Germline V gene sequence: CDR1 MNHEY, CDR2 SMNVEV (reference sequence). Trimming left V 8 bases short and J 2 bases short, with 10 bases between. The CDR3 runs 12 residues. As DNA, the CDR3 is TGTGCCAGCGGACAGACCCCCTACGAGCAGTACTTC. Residues: CASGQTPYEQYF.